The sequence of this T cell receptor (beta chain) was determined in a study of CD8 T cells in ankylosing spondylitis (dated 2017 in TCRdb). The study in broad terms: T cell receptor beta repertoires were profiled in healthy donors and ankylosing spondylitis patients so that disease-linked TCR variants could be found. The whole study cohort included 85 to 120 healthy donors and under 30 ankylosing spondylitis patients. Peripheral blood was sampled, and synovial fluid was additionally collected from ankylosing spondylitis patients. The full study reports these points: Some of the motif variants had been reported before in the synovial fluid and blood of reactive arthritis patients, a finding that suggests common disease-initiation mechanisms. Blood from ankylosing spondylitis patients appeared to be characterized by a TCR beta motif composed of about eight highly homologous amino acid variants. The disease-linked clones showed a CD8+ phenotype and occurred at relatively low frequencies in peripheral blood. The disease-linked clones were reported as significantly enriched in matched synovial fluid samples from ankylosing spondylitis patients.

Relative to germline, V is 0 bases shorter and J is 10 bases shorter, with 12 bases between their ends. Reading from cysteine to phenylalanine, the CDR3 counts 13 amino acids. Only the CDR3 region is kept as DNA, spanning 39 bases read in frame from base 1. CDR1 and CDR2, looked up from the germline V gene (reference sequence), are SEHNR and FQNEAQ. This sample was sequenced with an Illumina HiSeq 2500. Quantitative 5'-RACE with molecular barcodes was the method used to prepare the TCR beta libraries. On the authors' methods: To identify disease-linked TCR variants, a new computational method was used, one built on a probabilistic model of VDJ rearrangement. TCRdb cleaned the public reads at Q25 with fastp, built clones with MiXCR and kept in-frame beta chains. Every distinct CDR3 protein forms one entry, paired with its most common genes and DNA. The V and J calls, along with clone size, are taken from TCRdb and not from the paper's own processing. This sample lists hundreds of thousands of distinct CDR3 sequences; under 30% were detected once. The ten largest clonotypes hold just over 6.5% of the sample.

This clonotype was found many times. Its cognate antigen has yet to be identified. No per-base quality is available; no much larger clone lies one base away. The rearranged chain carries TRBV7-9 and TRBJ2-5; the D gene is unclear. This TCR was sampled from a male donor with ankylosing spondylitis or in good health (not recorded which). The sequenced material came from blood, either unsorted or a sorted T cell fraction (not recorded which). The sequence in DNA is TGTGCCAGCAGCTTAGCGGTTGTGAGAATCCAGTACTTC. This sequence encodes CASSLAVVRIQYF. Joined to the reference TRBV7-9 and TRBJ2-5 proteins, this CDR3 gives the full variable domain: DTGVSQNPRHKITKRGQNVTFRCDPISEHNRLYWYRQTLGQGPEFLTYFQNEAQLEKSRLLSDRFSAERPKGSFSTLEIQRTEQGDSAMYLCASSLAVVRIQYFGPGTRLLVL.